This note documents a single TCR beta chain sequence. Its antigen is unknown. V lost 7 bases to trimming and J lost 5 bases, with 12 bases between them. The CDR3 covers 13 residues. The germline V gene has CDR1 ENHRY and CDR2 SYGVKD. The sample originates from a study of cytomegalovirus exposure and HLA in healthy donors. In the study overall: The 100 to 150 validation repertoires, a later analysis reported, used the same platform as the roughly 700 repertoires from the first cohort.

Produced via immunoSEQ multiplex PCR; TCRdb's table is partial and in-frame only. The sample yields around 190,000 clones, 86% seen once. Findings and limits, study-wide: Some public TCRs appeared in many individuals, while most sequences were rare.

Sequencing was done on a sample of PBMCs. The clonotype comes from a woman younger than 35 in good health and CMV-seronegative. The chain uses TRBV10-3 and TRBJ1-5, with D maybe TRBD1 (6 bases). CDR3 DNA sequence: TGTGCCATCACGCACAGGGCGGATCAGCCCCAGCATTTT. This gives the protein CAITHRADQPQHF.